These T cell receptor beta chains were read from a single sample in a study of somatic mutations in cytotoxic T cells in rheumatoid arthritis. Some clones are missing from TCRdb's copy, which holds only in-frame ones; the method was immunoSEQ multiplex PCR. The sample lists 20,000 to 25,000 clones; roughly 80% were seen once. The specimen was CD8+ T cells sorted from blood. These receptors were obtained from an adult with rheumatoid arthritis. Both conserved end residues are part of each CDR3. The D gene is left open where the match is weak. Size is stated for part of the rows, as once, few or many counts, or as a class when the clone is expanded.

>-|TRBV6-5|-|TRBJ2-3|16
TGTGCCAGCAGTTCCCGACAAAATACATACCAAGATACGCAGTATTTT
CASSSRQNTYQDTQYF
>-|TRBV7-9|TRBD1|TRBJ1-1|16
TGTGCCAGCAGCACCGGACAGGGAGAGTTGAACACTGAAGCTTTCTTT
CASSTGQGELNTEAFF
>-|TRBV5-8|-|TRBJ2-3|17
TGTGCCAGCAGCTTAGGGGTGGGACGGACGAGCACAGATACGCAGTATTTT
CASSLGVGRTSTDTQYF
>once|TRBV6-6|-|TRBJ2-7|14
TGTGCCAGCAGTTACGAACTGGCCCCCCGCGAGCAGTACTTC
CASSYELAPREQYF
>few|TRBV19|-|TRBJ1-1|14
TGTGCCAGTAGTATGGAGGGGGTGGGCACTGAAGCTTTCTTT
CASSMEGVGTEAFF
>-|TRBV7-3|TRBD2|TRBJ2-1|15
TGTGCCAGCAGCGCCGGACTAGCGGGGGTGAATGAGCAGTTCTTC
CASSAGLAGVNEQFF
>-|TRBV5-1|TRBD1|TRBJ1-2|13
TGCGCCAGCACCGACGGACAGGGGCTGGGCTACACCTTC
CASTDGQGLGYTF
>-|TRBV2|-|TRBJ2-7|14
TGTGCCAGCAGTGATTACAGGGATCGGTACGAGCAGTACTTC
CASSDYRDRYEQYF
>-|TRBV6-1|TRBD2|TRBJ2-3|15
TGTGCCAGCAGTGTTGTAGCGGGGGGGCCAGATACGCAGTATTTT
CASSVVAGGPDTQYF
>-|TRBV21-1|-|TRBJ1-3|15
TGTGCCAGCAGCAAGGGACAGGGGGTTGGAAACACCATATATTTT
CASSKGQGVGNTIYF
>few|TRBV4-3|-|TRBJ1-2|16
TGCGCCAGCAGCCAAGATTGGGGGGGGATCAACTATGGCTACACCTTC
CASSQDWGGINYGYTF
>-|TRBV6-4|-|TRBJ1-5|13
TGTGCCAGCAAGGGGGGGAGCAATCAGCCCCAGCATTTT
CASKGGSNQPQHF
>few|TRBV6-1|-|TRBJ2-5|16
TGTGCCAGCAGTGAGACCGAAGGTCGGGGTCAAGAGACCCAGTACTTC
CASSETEGRGQETQYF
>once|TRBV6-6|-|TRBJ1-2|14
TGTGCCAGCAGTTACTCTTCACAGCTCTATGGCTACACCTTC
CASSYSSQLYGYTF
>once|TRBV5-5|TRBD1|TRBJ1-6|14
TGTGCCAGCAGCCAAGACAGGGACAATTCACCCCTCCACTTT
CASSQDRDNSPLHF
>-|TRBV9|-|TRBJ1-6|14
TGTGCCAGCAGCGGGGACGGATCGAATTCACCCCTCCACTTT
CASSGDGSNSPLHF
>-|TRBV4-3|TRBD2|TRBJ2-3|17
TGCGCCAGCAGCCCCCGGTGGACTAGCGGTGTGGGCGATACGCAGTATTTT
CASSPRWTSGVGDTQYF
>-|TRBV19|TRBD1|TRBJ1-6|14
TGTGCCAGTAGCCCAGGACAGGGGTTTGGGTTCCTCCACTTT
CASSPGQGFGFLHF
>-|TRBV6-5|-|TRBJ2-7|13
TGTGCCAGCAGTGCGGGCAGGGTCCACGAGCAGTACTTC
CASSAGRVHEQYF
>medium-sized|TRBV4-1|TRBD1|TRBJ1-6|15
TGCGCCAGCAGCCTTACAGGGGACGGCAATTCACCCCTCCACTTT
CASSLTGDGNSPLHF
>-|TRBV9|TRBD2|TRBJ2-2|15
TGTGCCAGCAGGCCAAGCGGGGTAAACACCGGGGAGCTGTTTTTT
CASRPSGVNTGELFF
>few|TRBV7-6|-|TRBJ1-4|15
TGTGCCAGCAGCTTAGAATCAGGGACGAGTGAAAAACTGTTTTTT
CASSLESGTSEKLFF
>-|TRBV7-2|-|TRBJ1-1|12
TGTGCCAGCAGCTGGCCAGGGTTTGAAGCTTTCTTT
CASSWPGFEAFF
>-|TRBV10-3|-|TRBJ2-1|15
TGTGCCATCAGTGAGTCAGACGGGGGAGAGAGGGAGCAGTTCTTC
CAISESDGGEREQFF
>-|TRBV11-2|-|TRBJ2-3|16
TGTGCCAGCACCCTCGGTTGGGAAGCTAGCACAGATACGCAGTATTTT
CASTLGWEASTDTQYF
>-|TRBV20-1|-|TRBJ1-5|11
TGCAGTGAGCCGGGCAATCAGCCCCAGCATTTT
CSEPGNQPQHF
>-|TRBV11-2|TRBD2|TRBJ2-1|18
TGTGCCAGCAGCTTAAGAAAAGCGGGGGGGCCCCCCTACAATGAGCAGTTCTTC
CASSLRKAGGPPYNEQFF
>-|TRBV5-1|TRBD1|TRBJ1-2|17
TGCGCCAGCAGCTTGTGGACAGGGGGCGACCCTAACTATGGCTACACCTTC
CASSLWTGGDPNYGYTF
>-|TRBV14|-|TRBJ1-2|16
TGTGCCAGCAGCCAAGATCCGGGCCAGGTCGCTCATGGCTACACCTTC
CASSQDPGQVAHGYTF
>-|TRBV7-8|-|TRBJ1-1|15
TGTGCCAGCAGCTTAGGGGAGGGGGTGATGGCTGAAGCTTTCTTT
CASSLGEGVMAEAFF
>-|TRBV5-6|-|TRBJ2-5|14
TGTGCCAGCAGCTTGGCGGCAGGGAGAAAGACCCAGTACTTC
CASSLAAGRKTQYF
>few|TRBV4-3|-|TRBJ1-1|13
TGCGCCAGCAGCCAAGCCGTCGACAGCGAAGCTTTCTTT
CASSQAVDSEAFF
>-|TRBV29-1|TRBD1|TRBJ2-5|16
TGCAGCGTGGTGGGTTGGGACAGGGGCTTTGGAGAGACCCAGTACTTC
CSVVGWDRGFGETQYF
>few|TRBV7-9|-|TRBJ2-7|13
TGTGCCAGCAGTGAAAAGGGATACGACGAGCAGTACTTC
CASSEKGYDEQYF
>once|TRBV19|-|TRBJ2-7|12
TGTGCCAGTAGCGATACAGGCTTTGCCTCCTACTTC
CASSDTGFASYF
>-|TRBV18|TRBD1|TRBJ2-1|14
TGTGCCAGCTCACCGAGGACAGGGGACAATGAGCAGTTCTTC
CASSPRTGDNEQFF
>-|TRBV6-1|TRBD1|TRBJ2-1|19
TGTGCCAGCAGCGAATATAGTACAGGGGGAATTCCTTCCTACAATGAGCAGTTCTTC
CASSEYSTGGIPSYNEQFF
>few|TRBV6-5|-|TRBJ1-2|15
TGTGCCAGCAGTTACTCGTTTCTCTCGGGGGATGGCTACACCTTC
CASSYSFLSGDGYTF
>-|TRBV9|-|TRBJ1-6|17
TGTGCCAGCAGCGTAGCTACGGGGGTAGGGACCCTTTCACCCCTCCACTTT
CASSVATGVGTLSPLHF
>-|TRBV10-3|-|TRBJ1-6|15
TGTGCCATCAGCCTTGACGGCCTTGAGAGGTCACCCCTCCACTTT
CAISLDGLERSPLHF
>-|TRBV7-8|TRBD2|TRBJ2-7|16
TGTGCCAGCAGCTCGAGTCCCGGGGACTACTCCTACGAGCAGTACTTC
CASSSSPGDYSYEQYF
>-|TRBV7-9|TRBD1|TRBJ2-7|16
TGTGCCAGCAGCTTTCCACAATCCGGGACAGGGCCCGAGCAGTACTTC
CASSFPQSGTGPEQYF
>-|TRBV13|TRBD1|TRBJ2-1|15
TGTGCCAGCAGCTTGGACAGGGGATTGTACAATGAGCAGTTCTTC
CASSLDRGLYNEQFF
>-|TRBV19|-|TRBJ1-6|14
TGTGCCAGTAGTAGGGCAGGAACTAATTCACCCCTCCACTTT
CASSRAGTNSPLHF
>few|TRBV2|-|TRBJ2-7|12
TGTGCCAGCAGTGAACTGTTGAGCGAGCAGTACTTC
CASSELLSEQYF
>-|TRBV27|-|TRBJ2-7|14
TGTGCCAGCAGTTTTTTAGGGAGCTCCTACGAGCAGTACTTC
CASSFLGSSYEQYF
>-|TRBV4-1|-|TRBJ2-5|14
TGCGCCAGCAGAGCCCGGGCGGAGGACGGGACCCAGTACTTC
CASRARAEDGTQYF
>-|TRBV11-2|TRBD1|TRBJ1-1|14
TGTGCCAGCAGCTTAGATGGGACAGTCGGGTATAAGTTCTTT
CASSLDGTVGYKFF
>few|TRBV5-6|-|TRBJ1-4|15
TGTGCCAGCAGCTTGGGGGGGCAGGGGTACGAAAAACTGTTTTTT
CASSLGGQGYEKLFF
>-|TRBV27|TRBD2|TRBJ2-5|14
TGTGCCAGCAGTCCAGCAGTGGGGGGGGTGACCCAGTACTTC
CASSPAVGGVTQYF
>-|TRBV19|-|TRBJ2-5|18
TGTGCCAGTACCTCCTTCAGGGGGGCCCCGATATCCCAAGAGACCCAGTACTTC
CASTSFRGAPISQETQYF
>-|TRBV21-1|-|TRBJ2-1|16
TGTGCCAGCAGCAAAACCACTAGCGGGGGCCTCCTGGGGCAGTTCTTC
CASSKTTSGGLLGQFF
>once|TRBV5-4|TRBD1|TRBJ1-2|13
TGTGCCAGCACCCGGACAGGAGAGGGTGGCTACACCTTC
CASTRTGEGGYTF
>-|TRBV5-1|TRBD2|TRBJ2-7|12
TGCGCCAGCAGCTCGGGGGGTTACGAGCAGTACTTC
CASSSGGYEQYF
>once|TRBV6-6|-|TRBJ1-1|13
TGTGCCAGCAGTTACGACGAGGGGACTGAAGCTTTCTTT
CASSYDEGTEAFF
>-|TRBV19|-|TRBJ2-1|15
TGTGCCAGTAGTATCGTAGATCTAGGCTACAATGAGCAGTTCTTC
CASSIVDLGYNEQFF
>once|TRBV7-6|-|TRBJ2-7|15
TGTGCCAGCAGCTTAGAATCGGGCAGCTCCTACGAGCAGTACTTC
CASSLESGSSYEQYF
>few|TRBV2|TRBD1|TRBJ2-7|15
TGTGCCAGCAGTGAAAACCGGGACAGGGGCTACGAGCAGTACTTC
CASSENRDRGYEQYF
>-|TRBV11-2|-|TRBJ2-2|13
TGTGCCAGCAGCCCGGAAAACACCGGGGAGCTGTTTTTT
CASSPENTGELFF
>-|TRBV7-6|TRBD2|TRBJ2-2|14
TGTGCCAGCAGGCGGGGGGCCGACACCGGGGAGCTGTTTTTT
CASRRGADTGELFF